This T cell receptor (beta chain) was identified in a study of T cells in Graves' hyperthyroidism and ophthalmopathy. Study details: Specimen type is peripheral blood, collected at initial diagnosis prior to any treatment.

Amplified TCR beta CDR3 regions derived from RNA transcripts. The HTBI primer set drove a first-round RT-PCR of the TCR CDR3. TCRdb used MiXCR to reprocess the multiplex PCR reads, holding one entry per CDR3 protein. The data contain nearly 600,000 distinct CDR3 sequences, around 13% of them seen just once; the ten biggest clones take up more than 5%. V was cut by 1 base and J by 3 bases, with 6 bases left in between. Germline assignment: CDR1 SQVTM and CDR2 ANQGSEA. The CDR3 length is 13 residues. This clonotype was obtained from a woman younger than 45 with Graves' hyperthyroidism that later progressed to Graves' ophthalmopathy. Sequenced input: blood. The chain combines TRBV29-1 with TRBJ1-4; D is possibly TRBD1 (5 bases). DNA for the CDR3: TGCAGCGTTGAAGGAGGGGCTAATGAAAAACTGTTTTTT. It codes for CSVEGGANEKLFF.